This T cell receptor (beta chain) was captured by sequencing in a study of Ad26.COV2.S vaccination and SARS-CoV-2 variants. Points on this clone: Its antigen is not known.

Study observations and caveats: A substantial breadth of spike-specific CD8+ and CD4+ T cell responses after vaccination has been reported. Vaccine recipients and placebo recipients showed similar non-spike TCR breadth. Those who received the vaccine showed greater spike-specific TCR breadth than those given placebo.

This CDR3 has 15 residues. The germline gives CDR1 SEHNR, CDR2 FQNEAQ (reference sequence). The V end was cut by 5 bases, the J end by 3 bases, with 13 bases between. Repertoires were generated with immunoSEQ multiplex PCR, while TCRdb's copy carries only in-frame clones and drops some. The table lists roughly 140,000 clones, 70% to 90% of them singletons. This rearrangement joins TRBV7-9 to TRBJ1-4, with D tentatively TRBD1 (5 bases). The TCR comes from a human donor who had recovered from COVID-19. Sequences were derived from peripheral blood, sampled after recovery from COVID-19. CDR3 bases: TGTGCCAGCAGCCGGGCGGGGGGAGCTAATGAAAAACTGTTTTTT. Encoded protein: CASSRAGGANEKLFF.